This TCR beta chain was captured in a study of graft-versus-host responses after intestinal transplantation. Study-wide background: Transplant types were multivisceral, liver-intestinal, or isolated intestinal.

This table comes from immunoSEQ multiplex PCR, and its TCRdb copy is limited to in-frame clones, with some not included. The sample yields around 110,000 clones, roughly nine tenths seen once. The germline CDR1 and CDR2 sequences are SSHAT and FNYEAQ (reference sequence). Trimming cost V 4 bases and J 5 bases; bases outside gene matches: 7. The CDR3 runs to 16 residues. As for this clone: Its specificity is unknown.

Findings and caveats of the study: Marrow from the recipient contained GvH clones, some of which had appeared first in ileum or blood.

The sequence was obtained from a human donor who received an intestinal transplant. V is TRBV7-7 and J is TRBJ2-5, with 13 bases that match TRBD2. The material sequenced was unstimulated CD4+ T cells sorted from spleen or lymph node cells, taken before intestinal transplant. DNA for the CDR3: TGTGCCAGCAGCTCAAGACTAGCGGGAGGCCGGGAGACCCAGTACTTC. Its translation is CASSSRLAGGRETQYF.